This T cell receptor beta chain comes out of a study of Ad26.COV2.S vaccination and SARS-CoV-2 variants. Study summary: Donor got 5x10^10 or 1x10^11 viral particles of Ad26.COV2.S.

Documented treatment: about 20 received Ad26.COV2.S at low or high dose, single or two shots; several received placebo; per-sample allocation not given. The samples were gathered on day 63 after the first injection of vaccine or placebo. Within Boston, the person who donated was an adult of 18-55 years. Ad26.COV2.S expressed prefusion-stabilized spike from the original Wuhan strain. With regard to this clone: The target antigen is unknown.

General study points: It was found that vaccine and placebo recipients had similar non-spike TCR breadth.

Trimming shortened V by 2 bases and J by 2 bases, and 13 bases separated the two germline ends. The CDR3 consists of 17 residues. CDR1 is SNHLY and CDR2 is FYNNEI in the germline V gene. Profiling relied on immunoSEQ multiplex PCR, and the TCRdb table lists in-frame clones only, not all of them. The sample includes roughly 300,000 clones, roughly 90% of them seen just once. This TCR derives from a person aged 18 to 59 who received the Ad26.COV2.S COVID-19 vaccine or a placebo. The rearrangement joins TRBV2 to TRBJ2-6; unclear D gene. The input for sequencing was peripheral blood, taken in a trial of Ad26.COV2.S vaccine versus placebo. CDR3 nucleotides: TGTGCCAGCAGTGAACGAAGGTCCATTCCTGGGGCCAACGTCCTGACTTTC. Its protein is CASSERRSIPGANVLTF.